Following are 27 T cell receptor beta chains from one sample sequenced in a study of response to subunit inactivated influenza vaccine. TCRdb re-derived calls from the RT-PCR reads in MiXCR, one entry per CDR3 protein. The table lists about 650,000 distinct CDR3 sequences, 12% to 15% of them singletons, with 7.6% in the top ten. The specimen was PBMCs from blood, collected roughly 2 weeks before vaccination. The source of these receptors is a man aged 50 or older who received an inactivated influenza vaccine.

CDR3 DNA: TGTGCCAGCAGGACGATAGCCGGGGAGCTGTTTTTT. Translating gives CASRTIAGELFF. This chain uses TRBV27 with TRBJ2-2, with unresolved D. The CDR3 runs 12 residues. V lost 6 bases, J lost 6 bases, and 8 bases lay in between. Germline CDR1 MNHEY, CDR2 SMNVEV (reference sequence).

A note on this clonotype: The CDR3 end shows no conserved phenylalanine or tryptophan, and so a read error is likely. DNA for the CDR3: TGTGCCAGCAGTTTCGGGGCCTACGAGCAGTACTCC. Translating it yields CASSFGAYEQYS. The chain joins TRBV28 to TRBJ2-7; D is perhaps TRBD2 (5 bases). This CDR3 is built from 12 residues. Germline CDR1 is MDHEN and CDR2 is SYDVKM. Trimming stripped 3 bases from V and 2 bases from J, with 5 bases between.

The gene calls are TRBV7-3 and TRBJ2-1, with 8 bases lining up with TRBD2. The CDR3 runs to 14 residues. Germline V gene data show CDR1 as SGHTA and CDR2 as FQGTGA. J gave up 9 bases and V 4 bases, and 8 bases lay outside the gene matches. As DNA, the CDR3 is TGTGCCAGCAGCTCGAGTAGCGGGATCGGTGAGCAGTTCTTC. Its protein product is CASSSSSGIGEQFF.

This chain connects TRBV3-1 to TRBJ2-2, with no clear D. With 5 bases removed from V and 3 bases from J, the gap between germline ends came to 7 bases. The CDR3 length is 13 residues. Germline lookup yields CDR1 LGHDT and CDR2 YNNKEL (reference sequence). The chain's CDR3 is CASSFEYTGELFF. CDR3 DNA sequence: TGTGCCAGCAGCTTCGAGTACACCGGGGAGCTGTTTTTT.

This rearrangement joins TRBV6-1 to TRBJ2-3, with D possibly being TRBD2 (6 bases). The CDR3 has 15 amino acids. Germline V gene data show CDR1 as MNHNS and CDR2 as SASEGT. Deletions cut 6 bases from V and 0 bases from J, with 13 bases between. The CDR3 DNA sequence: TGTGCCAGCAGCCCTATGGAGGGTAGCACAGATACGCAGTATTTT. Protein sequence: CASSPMEGSTDTQYF.

This clonotype has only a few counts. The chain carries TRBV6-2 or TRBV6-3 and TRBJ2-5; D not resolved. This CDR3 is 12 amino acids long. The V and J ends lost 0 bases and 10 bases respectively, with 9 bases between them. The germline gives CDR1 MNHEY, CDR2 SVGEGT. The chain's CDR3 is CASSYSTQVQYF. In nucleotides, the CDR3 is TGTGCCAGCAGTTACTCGACGCAGGTCCAGTACTTC.

There are many counts of this clonotype. The chain has TRBV6-4 and TRBJ2-3, with D hard to call. The CDR3 has 15 residues. Germline CDR1 MRHNA, CDR2 SNTAGT. Trimming stripped 3 bases from V and 1 base from J, with 11 bases between. CDR3 region: CASSEASGRTDTQYF. Written as DNA, the CDR3 is TGTGCCAGCAGTGAAGCGTCAGGCCGCACAGATACGCAGTATTTT.

V gene TRBV25-1 combines with J gene TRBJ2-1; 13 nucleotides match TRBD2. From germline, CDR1 is MGHDK and CDR2 SYGVNS. J lost 3 bases, V lost 3 bases, and 8 bases had no gene match. The CDR3 is made up of 18 amino acids. The CDR3 here is CASSEITSGRARYNEQFF. The CDR3 nucleotides read TGTGCCAGCAGTGAGATAACTAGCGGGAGGGCCCGCTACAATGAGCAGTTCTTC.

This clonotype has at least ten counts. The rearrangement uses TRBV20-1 and TRBJ2-3; 11 bases align to TRBD2. Germline values: CDR1 DFQATT, CDR2 SNEGSKA (reference sequence). V lost 4 bases to trimming and J lost 0 bases; unmatched junction nucleotides: 9. The CDR3 runs to 17 residues. For the CDR3, the DNA is TGCAGTGCTAATGGGCTAGCGGGGGGCGAAAGCACAGATACGCAGTATTTT. Translation: CSANGLAGGESTDTQYF.

This clonotype appeared a few times. J is TRBJ1-2 and V is TRBV5-1; TRBD1 aligns across 7 bases. CDR1 and CDR2 from the germline V gene are SGHRS and YFSETQ. The length of the CDR3 is 15 residues. J gave up 0 bases and V 4 bases, and 6 bases lay outside the gene matches. The chain's CDR3 is CASSITGEPNYGYTF. The CDR3 DNA follows: TGCGCCAGCAGCATTACAGGGGAACCTAACTATGGCTACACCTTC.

The V and J genes are TRBV25-1 and TRBJ2-5; possibly TRBD1 or TRBD2 for D (5 bases each). V was clipped by 3 bases and J by 0 bases, with 17 bases between them. Germline CDR1 reads MGHDK; CDR2 reads SYGVNS. CDR3 length: 17 residues. The CDR3 DNA reads as TGTGCCAGCAGTGATTTCAACCGGGGCTTGTACCAAGAGACCCAGTACTTC. Encoded protein: CASSDFNRGLYQETQYF.

The chain is built from TRBV4-1 and TRBJ2-3; TRBD2 matches 9 bases. Germline V gene sequence: CDR1 MGHRA, CDR2 YSYEKL. The CDR3 contains 17 residues. J gave up 4 bases and V 0 bases, and 8 bases lay outside the gene matches. In nucleotides, the CDR3 is TGCGCCAGCAGCCAAGATGAAAGCGGGGGGTTCTCAGATACGCAGTATTTT. Protein product: CASSQDESGGFSDTQYF.

In its sample, this clonotype was seen many times. The J gene is TRBJ2-5, the V gene TRBV4-1, with TRBD1 as a possible D gene (5 bases). V lost 5 bases, J lost 2 bases, and 15 bases lay in between. CDR3 size: 15 residues. The V gene's germline CDR1 is MGHRA and CDR2 YSYEKL. The CDR3 DNA sequence: TGCGCCAGCAGCACACAAGGGGCTAGACAAGAGACCCAGTACTTC. It yields the protein CASSTQGARQETQYF.

V is TRBV24-1 and J is TRBJ2-1; TRBD2 might be the D (6 bases). Trimming removed 4 bases from V and 2 bases from J, with 17 bases in between. The germline CDR1 and CDR2 sequences are KGHDR and SFDVKD. The CDR3 extends over 17 amino acids. CDR3 sequence (DNA): TGTGCCACCAGTGACCCCCCGGGAGCGGTGGCCTACAATGAGCAGTTCTTC. This sequence encodes CATSDPPGAVAYNEQFF.

This chain uses TRBV7-9 with TRBJ2-7; D call uncertain. The CDR3 length is 13 residues. The V and J ends lost 5 bases and 2 bases respectively, with 10 bases between them. The germline V gene encodes CDR1 SEHNR and CDR2 FQNEAQ (reference sequence). The CDR3 region has the DNA TGTGCCAGCAGCCCTAAGGCGACCTACGAGCAGTACTTC. It codes for CASSPKATYEQYF.

The CDR3 DNA follows: TGCAGTGCTAGAGACCCGGCGAGCTCCTATAATTCACCCCTCCACTTT. Encoded protein: CSARDPASSYNSPLHF. The V and J genes are TRBV20-1 and TRBJ1-6; D uncertain. This CDR3 is built from 16 residues. Germline V CDR1 and CDR2: DFQATT, SNEGSKA (reference sequence). The germline V and J ends were trimmed by 0 bases and 0 bases, with 9 bases remaining between them.

A few counts support this clonotype. V is TRBV25-1 and J is TRBJ2-7; weak D call: TRBD1 (6 bases). The V gene's germline CDR1 is MGHDK and CDR2 SYGVNS. Trimming took off 2 bases at V and 3 bases at J, with 14 bases between the two ends. CDR3 length: 15 residues. This CDR3 reads CASSEGQGFYYEQYF. The CDR3 nucleotides are TGTGCCAGCAGTGAAGGTCAGGGGTTCTACTACGAGCAGTACTTC.

This clonotype occurred a few times. CDR3 bases: TGCGCCAGCAGCTTGGGACTAGCGGGGGGAAGGGGCACAGATACGCAGTATTTT. Translating it yields CASSLGLAGGRGTDTQYF. The chain is built from TRBV5-1 and TRBJ2-3, with 13 bases lining up with TRBD2. The trim removed 0 bases at V and 1 base at J, leaving 5 bases unmatched. Germline V lookup: CDR1 SGHRS, CDR2 YFSETQ. The CDR3 sequence is 18 residues long.

This clonotype was counted ten times or more. The chain recombines TRBV20-1 with TRBJ2-2; D ambiguous. Trimming cost V 8 bases and J 0 bases, with 7 bases left between them. The CDR3 has 12 amino acids. In germline, CDR1 is DFQATT, CDR2 SNEGSKA (reference sequence). The CDR3, as DNA: TGCAGTCCAGAACCGAACACCGGGGAGCTGTTTTTT. Its protein is CSPEPNTGELFF.

This clonotype was counted once. This sequence joins TRBV6-2 or TRBV6-3 and TRBJ2-1; 11 bases are shared with TRBD2. The germline CDR1 and CDR2 sequences are MNHEY and SVGEGT. This CDR3 is built from 12 residues. The J segment lost 12 bases and the V segment lost 2 bases, leaving 0 bases of the junction unmatched. The CDR3 region is CASSYGTSGQFF. CDR3 bases: TGTGCCAGCAGTTACGGGACTAGCGGGCAGTTCTTC.

This clonotype was counted a few times. The chain carries TRBV28 and TRBJ2-3, with D possibly matching TRBD1 (6 bases). Germline CDR1 reads MDHEN; CDR2 reads SYDVKM. Trimming removed 7 bases at V and 2 bases at J, with 13 bases between. This CDR3 has 14 residues. CDR3 nucleotides: TGTGCCAGCAAAACAGGGAAACTCACAGATACGCAGTATTTT. Translating gives CASKTGKLTDTQYF.

This clonotype was found a few times. The chain links TRBV30 to TRBJ1-2; 9 bases are a match to TRBD1. J lost 0 bases, V lost 3 bases, and 2 bases had no gene match. Germline loops: CDR1 GTSNPN, CDR2 SVGIG (reference sequence). The CDR3 is 14 residues long. The DNA for the CDR3 is TGTGCCTGGAGGGGGACAGGGACTAACTATGGCTACACCTTC. Its translation is CAWRGTGTNYGYTF.

To note about this clonotype: Mismatch with germline at one junction end may stem from a read error. CDR3 in amino acids: CASSLYRDRDSPHHF. CDR3 coding DNA: TGTGCCAGCAGCTTATACAGGGATCGGGATTCACCCCACCACTTT. V usage is TRBV11-2 and J usage is TRBJ1-6; TRBD1 might be the D (6 bases). CDR3 size: 15 residues. CDR1 SGHAT and CDR2 FQNNGV come from the germline V gene.

The V and J genes are TRBV9 and TRBJ2-3, with 10 bases aligning to TRBD2. The CDR3 consists of 16 residues. Germline-derived CDR1 and CDR2 are SGDLS and YYNGEE. Trimming took 2 bases from V and 1 from J; bases not matched to a gene: 4. The DNA of the CDR3 is TGTGCCAGCAGCGTGGGCACTAGCGGGGGCACAGATACGCAGTATTTT. This sequence encodes CASSVGTSGGTDTQYF. The entire variable domain, with the rest obtained from reference TRBV9 and TRBJ2-3, is as follows: DSGVTQTPKHLITATGQRVTLRCSPRSGDLSVYWYQQSLDQGLQFLIQYYNGEERAKGNILERFSAQQFPDLHSELNLSSLELGDSALYFCASSVGTSGGTDTQYFGPGTRLTVL.

This clonotype occurred a few times. The genes are TRBV20-1 and TRBJ2-4; D is uncertain. CDR1 and CDR2 (germline): DFQATT, SNEGSKA (reference sequence). The germline V and J ends were trimmed by 1 base and 8 bases, with 18 bases remaining between them. The CDR3 consists of 15 residues. The DNA for the CDR3 is TGCAGTGCTAGAGCCACGGTAGAGGTCCCAGACATTCAGTACTTC. Amino acids: CSARATVEVPDIQYF.

The J gene is TRBJ2-7, the V gene TRBV7-2, with 11 bases aligning to TRBD2. The CDR3 loop spans 15 amino acids. Trimming removed 5 bases from V and 6 bases from J; junction bases left unmatched: 9. Germline V lookup: CDR1 SGHTA, CDR2 FQGNSA. CDR3 coding DNA: TGTGCCAGCAGCCGAACTAGCGGGAGAGGAGCCGAGCAGTACTTC. It translates to CASSRTSGRGAEQYF.

This rearrangement joins TRBV6-2 or TRBV6-3 to TRBJ2-3; D is unclear. V shed 0 bases and J shed 4 bases, with 17 bases lying between them. The CDR3 spans 17 residues. Germline V gene sequence: CDR1 MNHEY, CDR2 SVGEGT. This chain's CDR3 is CASSYSKVNRRSDTQYF. The CDR3 region has the DNA TGTGCCAGCAGTTACTCGAAGGTTAACAGACGGTCAGATACGCAGTATTTT.